In its sample, the clone carrying this T cell receptor beta chain was seen many times. Its antigen is unknown. Healthy Caucasian individuals from Russia aged about 6 to 95 were enrolled as donors. Together with a sample-barcoded 5' primer, a J-beta primer mix was included in a second PCR lasting roughly 6 to 12 cycles. TCRdb re-derived calls from the 5' RACE reads in MiXCR, one entry per CDR3 protein. In the table there are about 1.7 million distinct CDR3 sequences, under 30% of which are singletons. After removal of 3 bases from V and 0 bases from J, the junction contained 8 bases not matched to a gene. The CDR3 contains 16 residues. Looked up from germline, CDR1 is SGHKS and CDR2 is YYEKEE (reference sequence). The data originate from a study of blood T cells in healthy people across ages. Study-wide points: Per million T cells, TCR beta diversity dropped roughly linearly as age increased. Diversity figures derived from one million T cells were judged to underestimate the true value.

The sample consisted of blood. The clonotype originates from a woman in her twenties or thirties in good health. The V call is TRBV5-5, the J call TRBJ1-2; 7 bases map to TRBD1. The CDR3 nucleotides read TGTGCCAGCAGCTCGGAAGGGACAGCAACTAACTATGGCTACACCTTC. Encoded protein: CASSSEGTATNYGYTF. The whole variable domain, remainder taken from reference TRBV5-5 and TRBJ1-2, is DAGVTQSPTHLIKTRGQQVTLRCSPISGHKSVSWYQQVLGQGPQFIFQYYEKEERGRGNFPDRFSARQFPNYSSELNVNALLLGDSALYLCASSSEGTATNYGYTFGSGTRLTVV.